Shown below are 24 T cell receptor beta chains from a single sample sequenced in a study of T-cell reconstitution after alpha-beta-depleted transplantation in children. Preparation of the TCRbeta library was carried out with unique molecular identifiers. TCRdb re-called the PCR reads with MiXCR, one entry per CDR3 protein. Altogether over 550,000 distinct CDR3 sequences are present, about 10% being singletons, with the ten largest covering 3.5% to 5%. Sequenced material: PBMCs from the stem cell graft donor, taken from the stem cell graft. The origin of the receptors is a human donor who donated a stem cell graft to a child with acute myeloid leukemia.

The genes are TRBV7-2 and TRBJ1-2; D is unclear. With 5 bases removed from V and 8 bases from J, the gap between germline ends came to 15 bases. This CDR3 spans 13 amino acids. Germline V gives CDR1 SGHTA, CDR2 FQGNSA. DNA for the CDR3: TGTGCCAGCAGCCCGCGGCTCCCAAAGGGCTACACCTTC. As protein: CASSPRLPKGYTF.

CDR3 sequence: CASRGTSGRATDTQYF. CDR3 nucleotide sequence: TGTGCCAGCAGGGGAACTAGCGGGAGGGCCACAGATACGCAGTATTTT. J is TRBJ2-3 and V is TRBV2, with 13 bases that match TRBD2. Trimming at V came to 6 bases and at J to 2 bases, leaving 5 bases not matched to a gene. Germline-derived CDR1 and CDR2 are SNHLY and FYNNEI. The length of the CDR3 is 16 residues. The whole variable domain, remainder taken from reference TRBV2 and TRBJ2-3, is EPEVTQTPSHQVTQMGQEVILRCVPISNHLYFYWYRQILGQKVEFLVSFYNNEISEKSEIFDDQFSVERPDGSNFTLKIRSTKLEDSAMYFCASRGTSGRATDTQYFGPGTRLTVL.

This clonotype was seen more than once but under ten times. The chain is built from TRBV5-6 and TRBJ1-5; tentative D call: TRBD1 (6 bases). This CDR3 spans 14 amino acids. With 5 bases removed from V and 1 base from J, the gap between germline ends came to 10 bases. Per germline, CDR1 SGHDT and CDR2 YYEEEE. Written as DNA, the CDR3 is TGTGCCAGCAGTTACAGGGTGAGCAATCAGCCCCAGCATTTT. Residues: CASSYRVSNQPQHF.

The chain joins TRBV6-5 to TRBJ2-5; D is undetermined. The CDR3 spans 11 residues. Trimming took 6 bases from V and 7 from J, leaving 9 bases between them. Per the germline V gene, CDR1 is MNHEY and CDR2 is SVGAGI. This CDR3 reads CASRWTGTQYF. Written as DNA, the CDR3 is TGTGCCAGCAGATGGACCGGGACCCAGTACTTC.

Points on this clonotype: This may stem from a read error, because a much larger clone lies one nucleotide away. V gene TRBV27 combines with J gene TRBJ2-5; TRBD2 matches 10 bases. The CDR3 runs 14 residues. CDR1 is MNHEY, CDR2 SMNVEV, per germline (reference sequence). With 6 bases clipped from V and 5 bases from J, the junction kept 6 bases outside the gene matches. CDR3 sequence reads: CASSKREGQETQYF. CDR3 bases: TGTGCCAGCAGCAAGCGGGAGGGCCAGGAGACCCAGTACTTC.

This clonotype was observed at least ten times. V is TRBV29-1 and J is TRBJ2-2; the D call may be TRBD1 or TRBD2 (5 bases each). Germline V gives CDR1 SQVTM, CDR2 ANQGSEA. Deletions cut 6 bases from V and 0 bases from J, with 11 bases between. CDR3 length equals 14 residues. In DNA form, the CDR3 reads TGCAGCGTGAAGCGAGGGGCGAACACCGGGGAGCTGTTTTTT. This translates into CSVKRGANTGELFF.

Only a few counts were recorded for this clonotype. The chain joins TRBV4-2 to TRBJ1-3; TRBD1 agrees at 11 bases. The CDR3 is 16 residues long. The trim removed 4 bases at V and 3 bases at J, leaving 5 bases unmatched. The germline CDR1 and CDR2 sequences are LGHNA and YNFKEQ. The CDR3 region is CASSPGQGAIGNTIYF. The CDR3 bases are TGTGCCAGCAGCCCTGGACAGGGGGCAATTGGAAACACCATATATTTT.

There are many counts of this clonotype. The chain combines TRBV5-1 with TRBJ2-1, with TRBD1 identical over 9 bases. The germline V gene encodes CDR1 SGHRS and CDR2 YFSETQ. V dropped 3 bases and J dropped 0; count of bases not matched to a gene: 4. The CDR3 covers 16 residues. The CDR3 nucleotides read TGCGCCAGCAGCTCACAGGGGGCCTCCTCCTACAATGAGCAGTTCTTC. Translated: CASSSQGASSYNEQFF. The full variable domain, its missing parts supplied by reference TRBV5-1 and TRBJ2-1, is KAGVTQTPRYLIKTRGQQVTLSCSPISGHRSVSWYQQTPGQGLQFLFEYFSETQRNKGNFPGRFSGRQFSNSRSEMNVSTLELGDSALYLCASSSQGASSYNEQFFGPGTRLTVL.

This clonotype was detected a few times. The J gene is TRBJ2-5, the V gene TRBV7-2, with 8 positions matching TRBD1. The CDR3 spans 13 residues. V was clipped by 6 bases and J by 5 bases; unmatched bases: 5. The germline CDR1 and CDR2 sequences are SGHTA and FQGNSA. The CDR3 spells CASSLNRGETQYF. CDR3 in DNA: TGTGCCAGCAGTTTGAACAGGGGGGAGACCCAGTACTTC.

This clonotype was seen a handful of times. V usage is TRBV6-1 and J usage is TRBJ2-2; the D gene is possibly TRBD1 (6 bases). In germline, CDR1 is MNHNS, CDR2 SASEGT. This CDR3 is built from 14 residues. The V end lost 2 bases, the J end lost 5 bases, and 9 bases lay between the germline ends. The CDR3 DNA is TGTGCCAGCAGTGAACTTACAGGGACCGGGGAGCTGTTTTTT. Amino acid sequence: CASSELTGTGELFF.

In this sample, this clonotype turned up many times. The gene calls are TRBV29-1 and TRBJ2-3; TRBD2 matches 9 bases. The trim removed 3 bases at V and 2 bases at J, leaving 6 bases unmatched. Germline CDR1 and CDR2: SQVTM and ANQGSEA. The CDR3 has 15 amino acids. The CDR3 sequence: CSVEDAGGNTDTQYF. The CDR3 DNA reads TGCAGCGTTGAGGATGCGGGAGGGAACACAGATACGCAGTATTTT.

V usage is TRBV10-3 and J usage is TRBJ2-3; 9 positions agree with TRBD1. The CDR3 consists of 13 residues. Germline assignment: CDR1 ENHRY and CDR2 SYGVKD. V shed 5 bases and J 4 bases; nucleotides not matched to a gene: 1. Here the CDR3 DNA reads TGTGCCATCAGTTGGGACAGGGCAGATACGCAGTATTTT. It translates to CAISWDRADTQYF.

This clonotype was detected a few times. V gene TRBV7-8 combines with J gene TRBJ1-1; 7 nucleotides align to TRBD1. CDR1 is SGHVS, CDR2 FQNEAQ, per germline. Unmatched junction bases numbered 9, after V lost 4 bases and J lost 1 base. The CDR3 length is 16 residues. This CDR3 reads CASSSRQGEWNTEAFF. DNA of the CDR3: TGTGCCAGCAGCTCTCGACAGGGAGAGTGGAACACTGAAGCTTTCTTT.

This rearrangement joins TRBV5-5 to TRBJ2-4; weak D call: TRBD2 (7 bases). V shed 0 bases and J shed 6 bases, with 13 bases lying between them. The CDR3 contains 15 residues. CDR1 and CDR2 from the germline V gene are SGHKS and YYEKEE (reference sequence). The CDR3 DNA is TGTGCCAGCAGCTTGGAGGGGGACTATCGAAACATTCAGTACTTC. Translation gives CASSLEGDYRNIQYF.

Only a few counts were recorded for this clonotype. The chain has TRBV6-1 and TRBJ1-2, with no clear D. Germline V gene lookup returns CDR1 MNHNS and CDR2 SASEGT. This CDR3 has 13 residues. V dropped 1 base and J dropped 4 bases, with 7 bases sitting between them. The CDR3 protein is CASSEDGGYGYTF. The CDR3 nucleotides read TGTGCCAGCAGTGAAGATGGAGGCTATGGCTACACCTTC.

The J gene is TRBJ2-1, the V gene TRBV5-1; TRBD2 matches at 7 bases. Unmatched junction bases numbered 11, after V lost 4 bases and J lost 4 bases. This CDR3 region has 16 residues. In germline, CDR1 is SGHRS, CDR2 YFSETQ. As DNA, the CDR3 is TGCGCCAGCAGCATCCCCCGGGACTACCCATACAATGAGCAGTTCTTC. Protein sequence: CASSIPRDYPYNEQFF. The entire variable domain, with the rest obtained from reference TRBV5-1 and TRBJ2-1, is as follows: KAGVTQTPRYLIKTRGQQVTLSCSPISGHRSVSWYQQTPGQGLQFLFEYFSETQRNKGNFPGRFSGRQFSNSRSEMNVSTLELGDSALYLCASSIPRDYPYNEQFFGPGTRLTVL.

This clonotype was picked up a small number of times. CDR3: CASVILMWGIYGYTF. Here the CDR3 DNA reads TGTGCCAGTGTTATCCTAATGTGGGGGATCTATGGCTACACCTTC. The chain couples TRBV7-3 to TRBJ1-2; a weak D match, TRBD1 (5 bases). V shed 9 bases and J shed 4 bases, with 21 bases lying between them. Germline lookup yields CDR1 SGHTA and CDR2 FQGTGA. The CDR3 runs 15 residues.

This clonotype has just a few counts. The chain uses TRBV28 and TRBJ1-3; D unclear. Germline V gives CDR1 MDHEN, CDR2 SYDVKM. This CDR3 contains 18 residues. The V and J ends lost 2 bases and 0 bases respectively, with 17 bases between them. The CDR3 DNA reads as TGTGCCAGCAGTTTAGATTTTCGGGGTAAAACCTCTGGAAACACCATATATTTT. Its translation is CASSLDFRGKTSGNTIYF.

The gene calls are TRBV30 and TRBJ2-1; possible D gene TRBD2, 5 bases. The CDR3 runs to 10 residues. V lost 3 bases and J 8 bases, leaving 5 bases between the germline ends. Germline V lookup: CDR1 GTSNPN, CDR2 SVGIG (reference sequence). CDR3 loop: CAWRRDEQFF. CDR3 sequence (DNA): TGTGCCTGGAGGCGGGATGAGCAGTTCTTC.

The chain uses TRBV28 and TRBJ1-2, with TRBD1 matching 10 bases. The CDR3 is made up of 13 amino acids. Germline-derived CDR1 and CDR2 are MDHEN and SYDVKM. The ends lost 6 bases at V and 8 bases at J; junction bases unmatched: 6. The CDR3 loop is CASRTTGGWGYTF. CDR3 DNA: TGTGCCAGCAGAACGACAGGGGGCTGGGGCTACACCTTC.

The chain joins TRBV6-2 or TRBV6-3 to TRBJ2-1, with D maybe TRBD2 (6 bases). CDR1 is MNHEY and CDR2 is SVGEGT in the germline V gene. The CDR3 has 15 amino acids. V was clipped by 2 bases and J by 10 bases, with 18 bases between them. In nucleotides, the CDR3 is TGTGCCAGCAGTTACGATGCTAGCGCCCAGAGGGAGCAGTTCTTC. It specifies CASSYDASAQREQFF.

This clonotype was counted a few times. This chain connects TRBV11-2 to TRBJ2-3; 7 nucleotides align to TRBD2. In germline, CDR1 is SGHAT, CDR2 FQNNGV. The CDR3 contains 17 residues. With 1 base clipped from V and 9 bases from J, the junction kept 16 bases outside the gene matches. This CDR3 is CASSLGLLADGRGTQYF. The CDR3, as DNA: TGTGCCAGCAGCTTAGGTCTCCTAGCGGATGGGCGGGGGACGCAGTATTTT.

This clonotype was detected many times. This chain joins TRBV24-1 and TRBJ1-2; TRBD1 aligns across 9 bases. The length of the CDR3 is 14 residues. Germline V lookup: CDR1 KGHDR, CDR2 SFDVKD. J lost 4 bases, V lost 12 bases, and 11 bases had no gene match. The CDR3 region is CASSAGTGTYGYTF. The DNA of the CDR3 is TGTGCCTCTTCAGCCGGGACAGGGACCTATGGCTACACCTTC.

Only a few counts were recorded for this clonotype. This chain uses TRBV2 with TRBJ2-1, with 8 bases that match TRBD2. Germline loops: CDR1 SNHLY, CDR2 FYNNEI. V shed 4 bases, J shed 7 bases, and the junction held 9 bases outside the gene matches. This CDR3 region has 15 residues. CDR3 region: CASSGTSREYNEQFF. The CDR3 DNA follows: TGTGCCAGCAGTGGGACTAGCCGGGAGTATAATGAGCAGTTCTTC.